This TCR beta chain appears in the sequencing data of a study of shared clonotypes between healthy human individuals. Only one count was recorded for this clone. The antigen is undetermined. General study points: Some clonotypes were shared by all four sorted-subset donors, while others were not shared. The non-shared ones had lower generation probabilities than the shared ones. Genetic and exposure-history diversity was limited by the few donors.

Splitting of CD4+ cells produced CD45RA+ naive and CD45RA-negative memory subsets. CDR3 length equals 16 residues. Per germline, CDR1 SGDLS and CDR2 YYNGEE. The junction had 4 bases not matched to a gene; V was cut back by 5 bases and J by 0 bases. An assay was performed, and its level was deep. Using immunoSEQ multiplex PCR, the repertoire was profiled, and TCRdb retains in-frame clones only, with some absent. The table lists 1.4 million to 1.5 million clones, 95% to 97% of them singletons. The V and J genes are TRBV9 and TRBJ2-1, with TRBD2 identical over 11 bases. Sequencing was done on a sample of naive CD4+ T cells sorted from blood. As to subset: CD45RA+ positively selected. The sequence derives from a man aged 30-40 years in good health. Here the CDR3 reads CASSQTSGSSYNEQFF. The CDR3 nucleotides are TGTGCCAGCAGTCAAACTAGCGGGAGCTCCTACAATGAGCAGTTCTTC.